These 11 T cell receptor beta chains originate from one sample sequenced in a study of blood T cell repertoires in COVID-19. Only in-frame clones appear in the TCRdb table, and some are missing; sequencing was by immunoSEQ multiplex PCR. The table lists about 350,000 clones, about nine tenths of them singletons, with approximately 1% in the top ten. Sequenced material: PBMCs or T cells enriched from blood (not recorded which). Receptors originate from a woman in her twenties or thirties who had been exposed to COVID-19.

Of note for this clone: This sample includes further DNA sequences coding for the same CDR3. V gene TRBV9 combines with J gene TRBJ2-1, with 7 bases aligning to TRBD2. The CDR3 length is 16 residues. After removal of 0 bases from V and 3 bases from J, the junction contained 6 bases not matched to a gene. The V gene's germline CDR1 is SGDLS and CDR2 YYNGEE. DNA of the CDR3: TGTGCCAGCAGCGTAGCGGGGCTAGCGGTCTACAATGAGCAGTTCTTC. It encodes CASSVAGLAVYNEQFF.

This clone showed up just once. The V gene is TRBV5-1, the J gene TRBJ2-2; 7 bases are a match to TRBD1. V shed 4 bases and J 6 bases; nucleotides not matched to a gene: 6. Germline CDR1 SGHRS, CDR2 YFSETQ. There are 14 residues in the CDR3. CDR3 residues: CASSPPQGAGELFF. CDR3 DNA sequence: TGCGCCAGCAGCCCCCCTCAGGGGGCCGGGGAGCTGTTTTTT.

The chain employs TRBV19 and TRBJ2-7; 13 nucleotides align to TRBD2. V was clipped by 6 bases and J by 1 base; unmatched bases: 9. Germline V gene sequence: CDR1 LNHDA, CDR2 SQIVND (reference sequence). CDR3 length: 17 amino acids. The CDR3, as DNA: TGTGCCAGTAGCCGCACTAGCGGGAGGGCTGATTCCTACGAGCAGTACTTC. Translating it yields CASSRTSGRADSYEQYF. The variable domain in full, completed from reference TRBV19 and TRBJ2-7, reads DGGITQSPKYLFRKEGQNVTLSCEQNLNHDAMYWYRQDPGQGLRLIYYSQIVNDFQKGDIAEGYSVSREKKESFPLTVTSAQKNPTAFYLCASSRTSGRADSYEQYFGPGTRLTVT.

This clone has just one count. The V call is TRBV27, the J call TRBJ2-1; D perhaps matches TRBD1 (9 bases). The ends were cut back, 6 bases at V and 6 bases at J, with 27 bases in the middle. CDR1 is MNHEY and CDR2 is SMNVEV in the germline V gene (reference sequence). The CDR3 runs 18 residues. In DNA, the CDR3 is TGTGCCAGCAGCCGGACAGGGGCTGAGACTAGCGTGCGCAATGAGCAGTTCTTC. It codes for CASSRTGAETSVRNEQFF.

V gene TRBV5-1 combines with J gene TRBJ2-7; D is possibly TRBD2 (6 bases). The CDR3 sequence is 14 residues long. V was clipped by 0 bases and J by 1 base, with 8 bases between them. The germline CDR1 and CDR2 sequences are SGHRS and YFSETQ. CDR3 coding DNA: TGCGCCAGCAGCTTGGGCGGGATTTCCTACGAGCAGTACTTC. The encoded protein is CASSLGGISYEQYF.

This clone was counted only a few times. This chain joins TRBV21-1 and TRBJ1-4; the D segment call TRBD1 is taken from the table without a DNA check. TRBV21-1 is given as a pseudogene. CDR3 length: 17 amino acids. CDR3 in amino acids: CASSKGRTGGFGEKLFF. CDR3 coding DNA: TGTGCCAGCAGCAAAGGGAGGACAGGGGGCTTTGGTGAAAAACTGTTTTTT.

The chain is built from TRBV9 and TRBJ2-2, with a weak D call TRBD2 (5 bases). V lost 0 bases, J lost 4 bases, and 13 bases lay in between. Per germline, CDR1 SGDLS and CDR2 YYNGEE. This CDR3 is 16 amino acids long. CDR3 sequence: CASSVGMGGGTGELFF. In DNA form, the CDR3 reads TGTGCCAGCAGCGTAGGAATGGGCGGAGGCACCGGGGAGCTGTTTTTT.

The chain links TRBV5-1 to TRBJ1-3; D is perhaps TRBD1 (5 bases). The CDR3 length is 13 residues. The V and J ends lost 5 bases and 2 bases respectively, with 8 bases between them. CDR1 is SGHRS and CDR2 is YFSETQ in the germline V gene. The chain's CDR3 is CASSWGAGNTIYF. CDR3 in DNA: TGCGCCAGCAGTTGGGGGGCTGGAAACACCATATATTTT. Full variable domain (outside the CDR3, taken from reference TRBV5-1 and TRBJ1-3): KAGVTQTPRYLIKTRGQQVTLSCSPISGHRSVSWYQQTPGQGLQFLFEYFSETQRNKGNFPGRFSGRQFSNSRSEMNVSTLELGDSALYLCASSWGAGNTIYFGEGSWLTVV.

The chain combines TRBV28 with TRBJ2-2; D perhaps matches TRBD1 (7 bases). V lost 4 bases and J 2 bases, leaving 17 bases between the germline ends. The CDR3 contains 17 residues. The germline gives CDR1 MDHEN, CDR2 SYDVKM. CDR3 sequence (DNA): TGTGCCAGCAGTTCCACGGGGGACAGAGGTAACACCGGGGAGCTGTTTTTT. Protein sequence: CASSSTGDRGNTGELFF.

The chain is built from TRBV6-1 and TRBJ1-3; tentative D call: TRBD1 (5 bases). The germline V gene has CDR1 MNHNS and CDR2 SASEGT. CDR3 length equals 15 residues. Deletions cut 3 bases from V and 3 bases from J, with 12 bases between. The CDR3 protein is CASSDGGTGGNTIYF. The CDR3 DNA follows: TGTGCCAGCAGTGATGGAGGGACTGGTGGAAACACCATATATTTT.

The chain recombines TRBV7-6 with TRBJ2-1; D is perhaps TRBD2 (6 bases). Deletions cut 0 bases from V and 10 bases from J, with 22 bases between. The CDR3 is 17 amino acids. Germline CDR1 reads SGHVS; CDR2 reads FNYEAQ. CDR3: CASSLATAGGKTIEQFF. CDR3 sequence (DNA): TGTGCCAGCAGCTTAGCGACTGCCGGCGGGAAAACTATCGAGCAGTTCTTC. Together with reference TRBV7-6 and TRBJ2-1, the CDR3 gives the full variable domain: GAGVSQSPRYKVTKRGQDVALRCDPISGHVSLYWYRQALGQGPEFLTYFNYEAQQDKSGLPNDRFSAERPEGSISTLTIQRTEQRDSAMYRCASSLATAGGKTIEQFFGPGTRLTVL.